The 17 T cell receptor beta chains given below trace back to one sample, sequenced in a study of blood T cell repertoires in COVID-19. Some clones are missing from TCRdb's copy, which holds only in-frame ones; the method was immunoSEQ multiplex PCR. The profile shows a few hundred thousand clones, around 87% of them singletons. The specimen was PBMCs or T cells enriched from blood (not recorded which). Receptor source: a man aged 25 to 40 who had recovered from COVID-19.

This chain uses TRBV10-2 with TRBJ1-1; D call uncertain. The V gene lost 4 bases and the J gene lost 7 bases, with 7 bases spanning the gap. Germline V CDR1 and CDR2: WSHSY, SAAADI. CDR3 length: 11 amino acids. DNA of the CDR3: TGCGCCAGCAGTGCGGAGGGTGAAGCTTTCTTT. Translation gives CASSAEGEAFF.

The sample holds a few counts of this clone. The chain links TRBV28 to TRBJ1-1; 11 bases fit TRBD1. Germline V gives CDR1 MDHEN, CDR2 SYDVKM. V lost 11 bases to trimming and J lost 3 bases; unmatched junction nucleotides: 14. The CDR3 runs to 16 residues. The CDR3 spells CAGTGTGGPSDTEAFF. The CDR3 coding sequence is TGTGCCGGGACTGGGACAGGGGGGCCCTCAGACACTGAAGCTTTCTTT. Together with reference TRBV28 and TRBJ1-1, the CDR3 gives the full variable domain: DVKVTQSSRYLVKRTGEKVFLECVQDMDHENMFWYRQDPGLGLRLIYFSYDVKMKEKGDIPEGYSVSREKKERFSLILESASTNQTSMYLCAGTGTGGPSDTEAFFGQGTRLTVV.

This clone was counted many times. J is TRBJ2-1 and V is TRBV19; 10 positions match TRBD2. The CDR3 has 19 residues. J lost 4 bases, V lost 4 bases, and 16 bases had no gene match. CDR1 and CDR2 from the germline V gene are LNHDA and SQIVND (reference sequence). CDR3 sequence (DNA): TGTGCCAGTAGTACCTCTCCTTACAGGGGGACTAGCGCGTACAATGAGCAGTTCTTC. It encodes CASSTSPYRGTSAYNEQFF.

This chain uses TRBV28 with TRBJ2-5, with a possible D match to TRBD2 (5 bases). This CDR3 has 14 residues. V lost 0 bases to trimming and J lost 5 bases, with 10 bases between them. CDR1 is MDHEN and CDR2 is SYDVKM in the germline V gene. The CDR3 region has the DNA TGTGCCAGCAGTTTATGGACCGAGGGCGAGACCCAGTACTTC. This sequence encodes CASSLWTEGETQYF.

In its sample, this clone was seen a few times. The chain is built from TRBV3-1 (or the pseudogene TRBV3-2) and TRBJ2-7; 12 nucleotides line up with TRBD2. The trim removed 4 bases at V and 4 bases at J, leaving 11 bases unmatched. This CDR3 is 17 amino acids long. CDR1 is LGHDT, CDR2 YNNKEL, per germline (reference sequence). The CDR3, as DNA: TGTGCCAGCAGCCCGAGACTCCTAGCGGGAGGGCCTTACGAGCAGTACTTC. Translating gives CASSPRLLAGGPYEQYF.

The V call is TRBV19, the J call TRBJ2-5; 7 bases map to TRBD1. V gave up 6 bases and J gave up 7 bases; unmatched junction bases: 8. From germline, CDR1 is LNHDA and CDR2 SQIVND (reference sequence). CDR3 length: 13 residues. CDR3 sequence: CASRSQGPGTQYF. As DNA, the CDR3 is TGTGCCAGTAGGTCACAGGGGCCGGGGACCCAGTACTTC.

The CDR3, as DNA: TGTGCCAGCAGCCCAAGGACAGGGGTTGGGGCCAACGTCCTGACTTTC. This encodes CASSPRTGVGANVLTF. The chain carries TRBV11-2 and TRBJ2-6; 9 positions match TRBD1. The CDR3 loop spans 16 amino acids. After removal of 5 bases from V and 3 bases from J, the junction contained 5 bases not matched to a gene. CDR1 and CDR2 from the germline V gene are SGHAT and FQNNGV.

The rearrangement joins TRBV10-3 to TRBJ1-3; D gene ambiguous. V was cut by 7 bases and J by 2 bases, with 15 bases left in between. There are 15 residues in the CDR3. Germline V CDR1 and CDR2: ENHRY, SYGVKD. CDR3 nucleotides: TGTGCCATCAACGACGGCGGAGCGGCTGGAAACACCATATATTTT. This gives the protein CAINDGGAAGNTIYF.

The CDR3 bases are TGTGCCAGTAGTGGATCCGGGACACTACACAATGAGCAGTTCTTC. Translated, it gives CASSGSGTLHNEQFF. The chain is built from TRBV19 and TRBJ2-1, with D perhaps matching TRBD1 (6 bases). The CDR3 has 15 amino acids. Germline-derived CDR1 and CDR2 are LNHDA and SQIVND (reference sequence). Trimming left V 5 bases short and J 5 bases short, with 16 bases between.

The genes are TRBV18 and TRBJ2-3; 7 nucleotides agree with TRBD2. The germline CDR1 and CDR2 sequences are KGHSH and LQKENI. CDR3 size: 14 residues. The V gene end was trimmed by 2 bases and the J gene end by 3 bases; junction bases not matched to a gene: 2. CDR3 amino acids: CASSPIAGTDTQYF. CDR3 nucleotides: TGTGCCAGCTCACCAATAGCGGGTACAGATACGCAGTATTTT.

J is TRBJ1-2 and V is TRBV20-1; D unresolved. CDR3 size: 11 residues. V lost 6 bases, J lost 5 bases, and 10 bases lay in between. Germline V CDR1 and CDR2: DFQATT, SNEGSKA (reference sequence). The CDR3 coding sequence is TGCAGTGCGGCGCGGGATTATGGCTACACCTTC. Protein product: CSAARDYGYTF.

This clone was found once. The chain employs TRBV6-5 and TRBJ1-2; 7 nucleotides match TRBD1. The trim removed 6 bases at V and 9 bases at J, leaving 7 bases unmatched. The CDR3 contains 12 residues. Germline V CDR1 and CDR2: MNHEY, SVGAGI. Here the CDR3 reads CASSFRQGSYTF. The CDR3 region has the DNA TGTGCCAGCAGCTTCCGACAGGGTAGCTACACCTTC.

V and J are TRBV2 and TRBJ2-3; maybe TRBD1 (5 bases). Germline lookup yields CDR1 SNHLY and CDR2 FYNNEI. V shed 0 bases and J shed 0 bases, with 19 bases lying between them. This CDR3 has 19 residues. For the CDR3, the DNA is TGTGCCAGCAGTGAAGCGCTTCTCGGTAGGGGCCGGAGCACAGATACGCAGTATTTT. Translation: CASSEALLGRGRSTDTQYF.

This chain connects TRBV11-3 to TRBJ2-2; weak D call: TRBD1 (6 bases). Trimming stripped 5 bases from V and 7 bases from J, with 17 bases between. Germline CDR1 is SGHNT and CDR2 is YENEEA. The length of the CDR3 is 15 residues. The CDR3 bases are TGTGCCAGCAGCCCAACAGGGACCCCACACGGGGAGCTGTTTTTT. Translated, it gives CASSPTGTPHGELFF.

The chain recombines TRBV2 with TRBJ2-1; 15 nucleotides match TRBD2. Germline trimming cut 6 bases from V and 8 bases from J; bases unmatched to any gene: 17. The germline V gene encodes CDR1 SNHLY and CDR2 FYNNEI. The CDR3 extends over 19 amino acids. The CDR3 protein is CASRRQGPWTSGRADEQFF. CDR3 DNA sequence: TGTGCCAGCAGGCGACAGGGGCCTTGGACTAGCGGGAGGGCGGATGAGCAGTTCTTC.

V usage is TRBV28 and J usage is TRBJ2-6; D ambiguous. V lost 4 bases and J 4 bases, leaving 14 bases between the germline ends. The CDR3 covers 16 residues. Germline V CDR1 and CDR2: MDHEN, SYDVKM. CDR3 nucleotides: TGTGCCAGCAGTTCGCTGACCGGAGTCGGGGCCAACGTCCTGACTTTC. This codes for CASSSLTGVGANVLTF.

CDR3 sequence: CASRSSQGSHTEAFF. The CDR3 nucleotides read TGTGCCAGCAGATCGTCACAGGGGAGTCACACTGAAGCTTTCTTT. This rearrangement joins TRBV2 to TRBJ1-1; 7 bases align to TRBD1. V was clipped by 6 bases and J by 3 bases; unmatched bases: 10. Germline values: CDR1 SNHLY, CDR2 FYNNEI. The CDR3 has 15 residues.